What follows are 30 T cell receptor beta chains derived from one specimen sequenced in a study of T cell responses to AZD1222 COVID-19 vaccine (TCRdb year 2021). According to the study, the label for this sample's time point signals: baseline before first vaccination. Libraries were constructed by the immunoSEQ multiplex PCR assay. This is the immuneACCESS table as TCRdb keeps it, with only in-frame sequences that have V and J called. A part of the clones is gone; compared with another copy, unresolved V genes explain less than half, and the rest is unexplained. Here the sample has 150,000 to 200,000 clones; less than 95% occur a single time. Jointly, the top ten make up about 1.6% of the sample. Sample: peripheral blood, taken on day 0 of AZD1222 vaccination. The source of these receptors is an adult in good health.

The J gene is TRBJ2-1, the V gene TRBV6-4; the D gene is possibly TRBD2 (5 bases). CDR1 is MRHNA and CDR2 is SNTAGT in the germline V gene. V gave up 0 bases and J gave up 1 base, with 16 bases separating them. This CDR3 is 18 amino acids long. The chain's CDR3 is CASSDSWTGSASYNEQFF. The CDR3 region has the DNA TGTGCCAGCAGTGACTCTTGGACGGGGTCGGCGTCCTACAATGAGCAGTTCTTC.

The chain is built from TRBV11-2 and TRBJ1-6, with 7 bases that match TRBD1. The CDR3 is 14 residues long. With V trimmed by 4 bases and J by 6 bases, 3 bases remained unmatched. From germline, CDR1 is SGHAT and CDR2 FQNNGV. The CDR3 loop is CASSSGTANSPLHF. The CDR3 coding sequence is TGTGCCAGCAGCTCAGGGACAGCTAATTCACCCCTCCACTTT.

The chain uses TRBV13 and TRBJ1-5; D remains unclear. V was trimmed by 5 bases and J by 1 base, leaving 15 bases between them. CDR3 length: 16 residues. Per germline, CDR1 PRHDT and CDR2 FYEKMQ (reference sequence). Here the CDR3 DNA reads TGTGCCAGCAGCGGCCCTGGGCTGGGAAGCAATCAGCCCCAGCATTTT. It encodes CASSGPGLGSNQPQHF.

In DNA form, the CDR3 reads TGTGCCAGCTCACCAATCGCGGGACAGGGGCGTGAGAATGAGCAGTTCTTC. Translating gives CASSPIAGQGRENEQFF. The gene calls are TRBV18 and TRBJ2-1, with 10 nucleotides matching TRBD1. V trimming: 2 bases; J trimming: 7 bases; junction bases outside the gene matches: 11. This CDR3 contains 17 residues. Per the germline V gene, CDR1 is KGHSH and CDR2 is LQKENI.

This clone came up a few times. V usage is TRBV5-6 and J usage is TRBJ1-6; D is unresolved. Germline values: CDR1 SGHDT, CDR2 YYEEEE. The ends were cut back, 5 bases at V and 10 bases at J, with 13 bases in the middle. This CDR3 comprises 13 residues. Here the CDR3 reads CASRLDIGSPLHF. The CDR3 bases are TGTGCCAGCAGGTTAGATATTGGCTCACCCCTCCACTTT.

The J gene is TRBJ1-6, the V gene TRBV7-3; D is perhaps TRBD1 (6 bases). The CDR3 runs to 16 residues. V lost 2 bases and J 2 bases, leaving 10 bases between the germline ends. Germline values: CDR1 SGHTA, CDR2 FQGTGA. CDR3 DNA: TGTGCCAGCAGCTTATACGGGGGCACCTATAATTCACCCCTCCACTTT. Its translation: CASSLYGGTYNSPLHF.

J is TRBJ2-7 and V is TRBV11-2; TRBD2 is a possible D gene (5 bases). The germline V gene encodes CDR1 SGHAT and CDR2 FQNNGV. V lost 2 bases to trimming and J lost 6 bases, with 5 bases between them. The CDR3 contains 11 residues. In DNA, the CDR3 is TGTGCCAGCAGCTTACGGGGCGAGCAGTACTTC. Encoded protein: CASSLRGEQYF. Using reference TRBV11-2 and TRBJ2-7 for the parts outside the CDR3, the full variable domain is EAGVAQSPRYKIIEKRQSVAFWCNPISGHATLYWYQQILGQGPKLLIQFQNNGVVDDSQLPKDRFSAERLKGVDSTLKIQPAKLEDSAVYLCASSLRGEQYFGPGTRLTVT.

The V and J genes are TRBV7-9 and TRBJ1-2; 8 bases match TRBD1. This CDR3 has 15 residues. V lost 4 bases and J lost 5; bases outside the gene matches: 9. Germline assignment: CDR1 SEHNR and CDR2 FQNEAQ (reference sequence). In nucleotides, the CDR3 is TGTGCCAGCAGCTCCGCCGCAGGGGGCCTTTATGGCTACACCTTC. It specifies CASSSAAGGLYGYTF.

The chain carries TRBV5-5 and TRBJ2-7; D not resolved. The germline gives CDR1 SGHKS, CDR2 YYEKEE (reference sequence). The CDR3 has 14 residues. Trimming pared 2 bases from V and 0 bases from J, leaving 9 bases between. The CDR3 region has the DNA TGTGCCAGCAGCTTCGGTCAGCTCTCCTACGAGCAGTACTTC. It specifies CASSFGQLSYEQYF.

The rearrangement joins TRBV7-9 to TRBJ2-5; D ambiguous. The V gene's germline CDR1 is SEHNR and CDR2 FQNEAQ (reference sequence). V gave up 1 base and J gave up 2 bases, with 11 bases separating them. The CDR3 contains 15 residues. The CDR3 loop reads CASSLVATAQETQYF. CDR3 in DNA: TGTGCCAGCAGCTTAGTTGCTACAGCTCAAGAGACCCAGTACTTC.

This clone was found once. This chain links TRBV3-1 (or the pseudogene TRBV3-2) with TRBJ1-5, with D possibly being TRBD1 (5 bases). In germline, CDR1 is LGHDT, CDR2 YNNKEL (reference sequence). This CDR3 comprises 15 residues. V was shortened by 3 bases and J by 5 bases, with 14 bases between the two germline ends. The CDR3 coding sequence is TGTGCCAGCAGCCAGAGTAGCCAGGGCCATCAGCCCCAGCATTTT. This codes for CASSQSSQGHQPQHF.

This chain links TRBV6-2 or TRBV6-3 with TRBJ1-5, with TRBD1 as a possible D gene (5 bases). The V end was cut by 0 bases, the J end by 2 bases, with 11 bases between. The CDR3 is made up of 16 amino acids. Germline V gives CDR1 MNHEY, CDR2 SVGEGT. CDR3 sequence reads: CASSYSGRAGNQPQHF. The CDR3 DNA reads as TGTGCCAGCAGTTACTCAGGCAGGGCGGGCAATCAGCCCCAGCATTTT.

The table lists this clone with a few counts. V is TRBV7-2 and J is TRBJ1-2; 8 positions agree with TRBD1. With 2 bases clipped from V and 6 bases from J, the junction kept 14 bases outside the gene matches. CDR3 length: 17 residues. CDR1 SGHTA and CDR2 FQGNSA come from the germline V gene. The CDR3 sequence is CASSLSRGRQGRHGYTF. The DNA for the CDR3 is TGTGCCAGCAGCTTATCTCGTGGCCGACAGGGGAGGCATGGCTACACCTTC.

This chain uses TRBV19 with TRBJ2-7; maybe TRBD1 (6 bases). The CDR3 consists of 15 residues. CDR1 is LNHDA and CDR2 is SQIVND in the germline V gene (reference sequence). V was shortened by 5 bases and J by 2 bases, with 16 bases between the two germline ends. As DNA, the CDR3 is TGTGCCAGTAGTCGTTTTAGGGACACGCCCTACGAGCAGTACTTC. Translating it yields CASSRFRDTPYEQYF. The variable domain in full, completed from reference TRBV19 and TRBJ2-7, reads DGGITQSPKYLFRKEGQNVTLSCEQNLNHDAMYWYRQDPGQGLRLIYYSQIVNDFQKGDIAEGYSVSREKKESFPLTVTSAQKNPTAFYLCASSRFRDTPYEQYFGPGTRLTVT.

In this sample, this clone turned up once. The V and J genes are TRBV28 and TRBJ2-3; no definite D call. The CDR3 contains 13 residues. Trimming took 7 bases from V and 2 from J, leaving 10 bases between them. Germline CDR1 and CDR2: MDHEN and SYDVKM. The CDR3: CASNRVHTDTQYF. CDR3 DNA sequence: TGTGCCAGCAATCGGGTTCACACAGATACGCAGTATTTT.

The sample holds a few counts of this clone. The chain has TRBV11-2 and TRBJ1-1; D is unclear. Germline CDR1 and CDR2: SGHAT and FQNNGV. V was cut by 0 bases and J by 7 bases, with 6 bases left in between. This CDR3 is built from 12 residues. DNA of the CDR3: TGTGCCAGCAGCTTAGATGGCGATGAAGCTTTCTTT. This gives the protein CASSLDGDEAFF.

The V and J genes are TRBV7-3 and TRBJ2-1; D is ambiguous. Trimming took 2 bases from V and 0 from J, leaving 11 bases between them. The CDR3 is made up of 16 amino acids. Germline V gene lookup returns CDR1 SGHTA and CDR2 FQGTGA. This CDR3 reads CASSLLAHSSYNEQFF. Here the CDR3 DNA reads TGTGCCAGCAGCTTACTGGCCCACAGCTCCTACAATGAGCAGTTCTTC.

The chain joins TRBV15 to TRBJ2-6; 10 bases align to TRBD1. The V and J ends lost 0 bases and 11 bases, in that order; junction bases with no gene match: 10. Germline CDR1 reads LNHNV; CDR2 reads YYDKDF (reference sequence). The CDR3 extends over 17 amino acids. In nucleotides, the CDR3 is TGTGCCACCAGCAGAGATCAAGGGGACAGGGGTATTTACGTCCTGACTTTC. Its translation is CATSRDQGDRGIYVLTF.

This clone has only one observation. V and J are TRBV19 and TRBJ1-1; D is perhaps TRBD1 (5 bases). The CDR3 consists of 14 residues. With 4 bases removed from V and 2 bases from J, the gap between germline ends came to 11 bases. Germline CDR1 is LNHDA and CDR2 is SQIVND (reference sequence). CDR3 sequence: CASSKGISNTEAFF. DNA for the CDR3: TGTGCCAGTAGTAAGGGGATTAGTAACACTGAAGCTTTCTTT.

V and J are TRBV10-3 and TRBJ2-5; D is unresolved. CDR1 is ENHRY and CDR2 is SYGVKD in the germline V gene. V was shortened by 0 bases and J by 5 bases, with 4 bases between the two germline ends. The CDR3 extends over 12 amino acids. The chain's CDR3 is CAISESSETQYF. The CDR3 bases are TGTGCCATCAGTGAGTCGAGCGAGACCCAGTACTTC.

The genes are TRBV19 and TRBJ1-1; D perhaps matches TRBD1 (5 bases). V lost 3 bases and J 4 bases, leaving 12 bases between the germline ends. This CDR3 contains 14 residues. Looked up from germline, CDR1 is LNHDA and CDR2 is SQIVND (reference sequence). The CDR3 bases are TGTGCCAGTAGTATGGGCAGGGTGTCCACTGAAGCTTTCTTT. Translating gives CASSMGRVSTEAFF.

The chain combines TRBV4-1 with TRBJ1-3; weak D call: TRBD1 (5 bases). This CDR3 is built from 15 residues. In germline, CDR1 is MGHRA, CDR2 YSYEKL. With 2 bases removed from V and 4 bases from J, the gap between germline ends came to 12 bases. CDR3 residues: CASSQHGAVGNTIYF. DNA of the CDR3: TGCGCCAGCAGCCAACATGGGGCAGTAGGAAACACCATATATTTT.

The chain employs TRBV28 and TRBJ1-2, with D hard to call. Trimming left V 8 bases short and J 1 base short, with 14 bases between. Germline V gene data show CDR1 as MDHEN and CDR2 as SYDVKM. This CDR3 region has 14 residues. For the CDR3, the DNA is TGTGCCAGCTACCCCAGCGGTCATAACTATGGCTACACCTTC. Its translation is CASYPSGHNYGYTF.

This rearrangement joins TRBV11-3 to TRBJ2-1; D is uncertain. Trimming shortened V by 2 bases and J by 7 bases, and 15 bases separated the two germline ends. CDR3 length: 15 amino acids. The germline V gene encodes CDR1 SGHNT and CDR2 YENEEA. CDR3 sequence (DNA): TGTGCCAGCAGCTTAATCCCTGAAATGGGGAATGAGCAGTTCTTC. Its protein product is CASSLIPEMGNEQFF. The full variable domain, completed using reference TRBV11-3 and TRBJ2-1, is EAGVVQSPRYKIIEKKQPVAFWCNPISGHNTLYWYLQNLGQGPELLIRYENEEAVDDSQLPKDRFSAERLKGVDSTLKIQPAELGDSAVYLCASSLIPEMGNEQFFGPGTRLTVL.

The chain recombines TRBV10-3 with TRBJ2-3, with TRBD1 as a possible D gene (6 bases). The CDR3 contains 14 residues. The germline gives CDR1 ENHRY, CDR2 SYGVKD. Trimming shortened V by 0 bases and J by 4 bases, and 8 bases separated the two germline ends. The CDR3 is CAISESTGSDTQYF. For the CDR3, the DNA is TGTGCCATCAGTGAGTCAACAGGGTCAGATACGCAGTATTTT.

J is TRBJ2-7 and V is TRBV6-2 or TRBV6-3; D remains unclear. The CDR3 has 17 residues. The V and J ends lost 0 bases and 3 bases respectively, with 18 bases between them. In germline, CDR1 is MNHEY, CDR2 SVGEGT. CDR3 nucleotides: TGTGCCAGCAGTTACTCGAGTACGGCAGGCCCCTACTACGAGCAGTACTTC. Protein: CASSYSSTAGPYYEQYF.

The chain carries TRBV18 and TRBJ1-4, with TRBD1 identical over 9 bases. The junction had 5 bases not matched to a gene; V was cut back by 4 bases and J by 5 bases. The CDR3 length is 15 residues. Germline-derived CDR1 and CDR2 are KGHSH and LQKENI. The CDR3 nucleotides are TGTGCCAGCTCACTCACCGGGACAGGGAATGAAAAACTGTTTTTT. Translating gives CASSLTGTGNEKLFF. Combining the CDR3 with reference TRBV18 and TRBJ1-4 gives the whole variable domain NAGVMQNPRHLVRRRGQEARLRCSPMKGHSHVYWYRQLPEEGLKFMVYLQKENIIDESGMPKERFSAEFPKEGPSILRIQQVVRGDSAAYFCASSLTGTGNEKLFFGSGTQLSVL.

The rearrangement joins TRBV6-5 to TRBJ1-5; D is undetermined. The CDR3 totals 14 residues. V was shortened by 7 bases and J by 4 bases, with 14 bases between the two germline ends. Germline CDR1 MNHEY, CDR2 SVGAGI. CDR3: CASTPRSLNQPQHF. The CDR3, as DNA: TGTGCCAGCACTCCGCGCAGCCTTAATCAGCCCCAGCATTTT.

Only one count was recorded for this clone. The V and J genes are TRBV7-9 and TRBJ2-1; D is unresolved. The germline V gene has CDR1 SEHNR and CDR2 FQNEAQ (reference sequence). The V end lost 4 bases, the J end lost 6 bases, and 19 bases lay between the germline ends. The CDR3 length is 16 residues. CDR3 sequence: CASSSIAAGPTNEQFF. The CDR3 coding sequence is TGTGCCAGCAGCTCCATCGCCGCCGGACCAACCAATGAGCAGTTCTTC.

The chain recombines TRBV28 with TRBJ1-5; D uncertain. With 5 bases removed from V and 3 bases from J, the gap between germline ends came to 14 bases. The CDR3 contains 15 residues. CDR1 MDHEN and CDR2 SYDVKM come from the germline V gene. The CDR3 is CASSPRPGFNQPQHF. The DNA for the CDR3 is TGTGCCAGCAGTCCCCGGCCGGGCTTCAATCAGCCCCAGCATTTT.